This T cell receptor beta chain was documented in a study of T cell responses to AZD1222 COVID-19 vaccine. Germline CDR1 WSHSY, CDR2 SAAADI. The V end was cut by 0 bases, the J end by 5 bases, with 4 bases between. CDR3 length: 12 amino acids. The repertoire was sequenced with immunoSEQ multiplex PCR; TCRdb's copy has only in-frame clones and lacks some. Of about 170,000 clones in the sample, approximately 92% are singletons; the top ten hold 6.9%. The source is an adult in good health. The chain recombines TRBV10-2 with TRBJ1-2, with no clear D. The sequences come from peripheral blood, collected on day 0 of AZD1222 vaccination. CDR3 nucleotide sequence: TGCGCCAGCAGTGAGTCGCGGTATGGCTACACCTTC. Encoded protein: CASSESRYGYTF.